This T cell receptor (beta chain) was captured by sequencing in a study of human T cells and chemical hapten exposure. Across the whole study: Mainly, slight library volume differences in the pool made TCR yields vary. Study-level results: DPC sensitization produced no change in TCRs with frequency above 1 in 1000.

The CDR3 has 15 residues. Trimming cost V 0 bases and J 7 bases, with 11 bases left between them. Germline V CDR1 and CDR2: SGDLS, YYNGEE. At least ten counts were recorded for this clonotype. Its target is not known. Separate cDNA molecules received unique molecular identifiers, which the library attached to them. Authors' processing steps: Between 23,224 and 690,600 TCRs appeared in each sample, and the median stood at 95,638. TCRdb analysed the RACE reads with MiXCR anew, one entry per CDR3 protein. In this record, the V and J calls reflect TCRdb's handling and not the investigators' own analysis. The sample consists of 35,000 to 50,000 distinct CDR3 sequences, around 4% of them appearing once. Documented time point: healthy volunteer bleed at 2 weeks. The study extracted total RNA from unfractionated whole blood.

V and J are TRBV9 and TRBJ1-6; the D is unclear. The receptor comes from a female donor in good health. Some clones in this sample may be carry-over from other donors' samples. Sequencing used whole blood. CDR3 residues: CASSVVGSSNSPLHF. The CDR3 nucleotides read TGTGCCAGCAGCGTAGTTGGCTCGTCCAATTCACCCCTCCACTTT.